Below, one T cell receptor (beta chain) is given with its context. Its antigen remains unidentified. The V gene lost 3 bases and the J gene lost 0 bases, with 21 bases spanning the gap. Germline loops: CDR1 SGHDN, CDR2 FVKESK. This CDR3 contains 20 residues. Original processing notes: A productive frequency of 2.59 x 10-5 was the lowest detectable. Some clones are missing from TCRdb's copy, which holds only in-frame ones; the method was immunoSEQ multiplex PCR. D and trimming come from the DNA, and the V and J calls and clone size come from that table. The sample carries 20,000 to 25,000 clones, approximately 75% recorded once. This sample was included in a study of STAT5B mutations in CD4+ large granular lymphocyte leukemia. Study-level findings and limits: The CD4+ versus CD8+ T-LGLL clonality difference may reflect limited sample size. Patient CD4-sorted repertoires stayed more clonal than healthy ones after leukemic-clone removal. Top patient clones used TRBV06 genes more often: 8/27 versus 2/35 in controls.

The chain links TRBV14 to TRBJ2-6; D remains unclear. Specimen: CD4+ T cells from blood buffy coats. This sequence was found in a human donor in good health. The CDR3 DNA sequence: TGTGCCAGCAGCCACGAACCTTACAGTTTTTTAACCTCTGGGGCCAACGTCCTGACTTTC. Its protein is CASSHEPYSFLTSGANVLTF.